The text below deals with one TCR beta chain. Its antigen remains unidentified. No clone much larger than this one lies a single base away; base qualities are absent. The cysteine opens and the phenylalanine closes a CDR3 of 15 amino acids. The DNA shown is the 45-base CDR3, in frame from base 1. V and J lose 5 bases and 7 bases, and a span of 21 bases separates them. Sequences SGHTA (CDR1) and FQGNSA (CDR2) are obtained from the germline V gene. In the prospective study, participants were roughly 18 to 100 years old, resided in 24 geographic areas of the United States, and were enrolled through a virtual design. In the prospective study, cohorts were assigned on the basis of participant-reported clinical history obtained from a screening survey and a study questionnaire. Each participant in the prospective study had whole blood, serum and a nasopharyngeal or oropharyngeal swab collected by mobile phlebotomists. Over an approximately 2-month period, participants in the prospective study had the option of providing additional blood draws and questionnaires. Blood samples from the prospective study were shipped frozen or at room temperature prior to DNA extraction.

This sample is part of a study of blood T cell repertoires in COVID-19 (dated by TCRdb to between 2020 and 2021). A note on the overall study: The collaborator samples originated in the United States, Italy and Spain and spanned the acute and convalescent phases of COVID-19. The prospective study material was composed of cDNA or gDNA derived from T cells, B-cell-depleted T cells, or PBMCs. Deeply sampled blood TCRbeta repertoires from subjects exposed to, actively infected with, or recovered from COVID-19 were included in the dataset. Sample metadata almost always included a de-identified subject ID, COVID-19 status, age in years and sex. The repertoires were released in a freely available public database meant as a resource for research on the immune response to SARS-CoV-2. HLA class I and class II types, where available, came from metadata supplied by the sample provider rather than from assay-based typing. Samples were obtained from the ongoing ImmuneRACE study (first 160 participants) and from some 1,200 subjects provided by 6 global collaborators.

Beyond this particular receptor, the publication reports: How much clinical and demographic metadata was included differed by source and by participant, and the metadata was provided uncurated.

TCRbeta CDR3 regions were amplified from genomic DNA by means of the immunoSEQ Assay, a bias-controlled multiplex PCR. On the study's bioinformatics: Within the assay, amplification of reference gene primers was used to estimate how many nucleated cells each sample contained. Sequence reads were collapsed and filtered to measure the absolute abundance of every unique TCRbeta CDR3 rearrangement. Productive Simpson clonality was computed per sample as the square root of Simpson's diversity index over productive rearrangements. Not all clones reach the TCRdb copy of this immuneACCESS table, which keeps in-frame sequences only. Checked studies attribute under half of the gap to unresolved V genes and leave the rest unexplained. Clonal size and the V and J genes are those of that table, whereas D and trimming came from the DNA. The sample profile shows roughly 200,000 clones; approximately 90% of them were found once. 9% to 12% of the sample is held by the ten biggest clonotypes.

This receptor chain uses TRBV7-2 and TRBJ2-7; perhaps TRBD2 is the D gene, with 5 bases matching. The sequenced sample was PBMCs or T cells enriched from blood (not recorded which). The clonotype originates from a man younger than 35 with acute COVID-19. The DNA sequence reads TGTGCCAGCAGCAGCTGGGAGACACCGTCTAAAGAGCAGTACTTC. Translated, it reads CASSSWETPSKEQYF.